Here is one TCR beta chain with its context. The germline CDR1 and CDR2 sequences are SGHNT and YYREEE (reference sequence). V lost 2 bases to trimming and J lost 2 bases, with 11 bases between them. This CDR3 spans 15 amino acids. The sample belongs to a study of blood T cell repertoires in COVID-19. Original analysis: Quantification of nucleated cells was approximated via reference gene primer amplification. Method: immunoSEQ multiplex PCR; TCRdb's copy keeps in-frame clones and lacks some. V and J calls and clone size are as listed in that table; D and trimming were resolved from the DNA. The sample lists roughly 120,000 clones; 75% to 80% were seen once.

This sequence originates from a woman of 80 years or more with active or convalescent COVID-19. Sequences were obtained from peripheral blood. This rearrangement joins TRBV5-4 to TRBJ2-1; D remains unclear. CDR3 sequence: CASSFLGRPYNEQFF. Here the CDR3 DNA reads TGTGCCAGCAGCTTCTTGGGCCGGCCCTACAATGAGCAGTTCTTC.